This entry lists 4 T cell receptor beta chains sequenced from one sample in a study of T cells in women clearing cervical HPV infection. Produced via immunoSEQ multiplex PCR; TCRdb's table is partial and in-frame only. This sample's table has roughly 22,000 clones. Material: blood buffy coat. All receptors derive from a woman aged 18-69 years with a cervical HPV16 infection that either progressed to CIN3+ or cleared (not recorded which).

Concerning this clone itself: The CDR3 end falls 3 residues outside the read, so it is completed with the germline J gene. This chain joins TRBV7-9 and TRBJ1-2, with D possibly TRBD1 on 5 matching bases. The CDR3 sequence is 14 residues long. Germline CDR1 is SEHNR and CDR2 is FQNEAQ (reference sequence). This CDR3 reads CASSPGTSRYDYTF. CDR3 DNA (partial): TGTGCCAGCAGTCCTGGGACTAGCAGATACGAC.

Note on this clone: The DNA ends 3 residues before the CDR3 does, and the rest of the CDR3 is filled in from the germline J gene. The chain uses TRBV6-2 or TRBV6-3 and TRBJ2-5; a weak D match, TRBD1 (6 bases). This CDR3 spans 12 amino acids. V shed 8 bases and J shed 4 bases, with 11 bases lying between them. The V gene's germline CDR1 is MNHEY and CDR2 SVGEGT. CDR3 bases read: TGTGCCAGCTACAGGGTCGGAGAGACC. Translation: CASYRVGET. From start to end, the CDR3 is CASYRVGETQYF.

Concerning this clone: The read stops 3 residues short of the end of the CDR3; the missing end is completed from the germline J gene. The rearrangement uses TRBV30 and TRBJ2-5, with TRBD2 matching over 11 bases. The CDR3 has 16 residues. The germline V gene has CDR1 GTSNPN and CDR2 SVGIG (reference sequence). After removal of 3 bases from V and 4 bases from J, the junction contained 10 bases not matched to a gene. The CDR3 reads CAWSVGSGGASETQYF. Partial CDR3 DNA: TGTGCCTGGAGCGTGGGTAGCGGGGGGGCCTCAGAGACC.

Concerning this clone: The read terminates 3 residues before the CDR3 end, so the remaining end is supplied by the germline J gene. The chain links TRBV6-2 or TRBV6-3 to TRBJ2-1, with D perhaps matching TRBD2 (7 bases). The CDR3 contains 17 residues. V was shortened by 6 bases and J by 5 bases, with 23 bases between the two germline ends. Germline V gene lookup returns CDR1 MNHEY and CDR2 SVGEGT. CDR3 in amino acids: CASRPRGGGGKDNEQFF. The CDR3 bases that were read are TGTGCCAGCAGACCGAGGGGGGGTGGCGGAAAGGACAATGAG.